This T cell receptor (beta chain) emerged from a study of post-analysis software for immune sequencing data. Findings and caveats of the study: People with multiple sclerosis had a significantly lower normalized Chao1 diversity than controls did. Five TRBV segments were significantly more frequent in patients than in controls. TRBV5-6, TRBV5-1 and TRBV20-1 were among these segments.

V lost 4 bases, J lost 5 bases, and 8 bases lay in between. This CDR3 is built from 12 residues. Germline V lookup: CDR1 LNHNV, CDR2 YYDKDF (reference sequence). Concerning this clonotype: Its antigen is as yet unknown.

Each TCR beta cDNA library carried unique molecular identifiers. TCRdb re-called the PCR reads with MiXCR, one entry per CDR3 protein. The sample yields 380,000 or so distinct CDR3 sequences, around 33% seen once. The rearrangement joins TRBV15 to TRBJ2-5; no clear D. The clonotype comes from a girl under 18 with multiple sclerosis. The sample was blood. Here the CDR3 DNA reads TGTGCCACCAGCAATGGACGTGAGACCCAGTACTTC. It specifies CATSNGRETQYF.